This T cell receptor beta chain was documented in a study of blood T cell repertoires in COVID-19. About the research overall: T cells, B-cell-depleted T cells, or PBMCs supplied cDNA or gDNA.

In the original analysis: Nucleated cell counts were estimated from reference gene primer amplification. Sequencing was performed with immunoSEQ multiplex PCR; in TCRdb, only in-frame clones are kept and a portion is missing. The DNA gave D and trimming, while V, J and clone size come from that table. The sample includes around 200,000 clones, about 85% seen only once; the top ten take roughly 5%. The germline V gene encodes CDR1 MNHEY and CDR2 SVGEGT. V lost 5 bases to trimming and J lost 3 bases, with 13 bases between them. This CDR3 spans 14 amino acids. The sequence was collected from a woman older than 75 with acute or convalescent COVID-19. Sequencing used peripheral blood. The chain carries TRBV6-2 or TRBV6-3 and TRBJ1-1; D is uncertain. This CDR3 is CASSRSALDTEAFF. The DNA of the CDR3 is TGTGCCAGCAGTAGGAGCGCCCTTGACACTGAAGCTTTCTTT.